This TCR beta chain was captured in a study of shared T cell receptors in the human thymus. Deletions cut 7 bases from V and 2 bases from J, with 12 bases between. The CDR3 length is 14 residues. From germline, CDR1 is MDHEN and CDR2 SYDVKM. This clone was seen only once. Measured with immunoSEQ multiplex PCR; TCRdb has only the in-frame clones, and not every one. Among hundreds of thousands of clones listed, 70% to 90% were seen once. Separately, the same data were catalogued under a study of human thymus T cells. From that paper: Resections were taken during corrective heart surgery, and the thymus tissue came from these. Usage of V and J genes appeared biased in thymic and blood repertoires.

This chain uses TRBV28 with TRBJ1-5; D is possibly TRBD1 (6 bases). This TCR derives from a boy younger than two with a congenital heart defect. The specimen was thymocytes. CDR3 region: CASIGQPGNQPQHF. The CDR3 DNA follows: TGTGCCAGCATAGGACAGCCGGGCAATCAGCCCCAGCATTTT.